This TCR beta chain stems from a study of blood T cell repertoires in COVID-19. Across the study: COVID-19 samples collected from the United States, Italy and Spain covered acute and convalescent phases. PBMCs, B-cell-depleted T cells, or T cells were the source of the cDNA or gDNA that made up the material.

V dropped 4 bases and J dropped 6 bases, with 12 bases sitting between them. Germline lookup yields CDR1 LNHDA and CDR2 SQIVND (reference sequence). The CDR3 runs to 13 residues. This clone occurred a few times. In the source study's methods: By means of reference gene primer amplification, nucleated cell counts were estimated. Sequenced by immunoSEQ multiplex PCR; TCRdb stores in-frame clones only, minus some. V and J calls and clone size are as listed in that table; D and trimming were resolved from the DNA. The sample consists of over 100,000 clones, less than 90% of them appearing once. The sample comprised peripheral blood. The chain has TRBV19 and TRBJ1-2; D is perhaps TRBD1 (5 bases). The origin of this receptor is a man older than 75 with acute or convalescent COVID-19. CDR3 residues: CASSKGAADGYTF. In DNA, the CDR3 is TGTGCCAGTAGTAAAGGGGCCGCGGATGGCTACACCTTC.